The 9 T cell receptor beta chains reported below all come from one sample, sequenced in a study of identifying expanded T cells in peripheral blood (dated by TCRdb to about 2019). Libraries were constructed by the immunoSEQ multiplex PCR assay. As stored in TCRdb, this immuneACCESS dataset retains in-frame rearrangements with V and J assigned. A fraction of the clones does not appear; measured against another copy, unresolved V genes explain less than half of the discrepancy, and the remainder lacks a known reason. The sample profile shows about 89,000 clones; about 87% of them were found once. In total, the top ten clones hold around 4.1% of the sample. Sequenced: blood. The receptor set was obtained from a person aged 18-70 years in good health.

This chain connects TRBV28 to TRBJ2-7; D is perhaps TRBD1 (5 bases). CDR1 is MDHEN and CDR2 is SYDVKM in the germline V gene. Trimming removed 3 bases at V and 3 bases at J, with 12 bases between. This CDR3 region has 14 residues. The CDR3 DNA reads as TGTGCCAGCAGTTTTTCCGCAGGGCTCTACGAGCAGTACTTC. Translating it yields CASSFSAGLYEQYF.

The genes are TRBV2 and TRBJ2-7; D tentatively fits TRBD1 or TRBD2 (6 bases each). This CDR3 region has 11 residues. Looked up from germline, CDR1 is SNHLY and CDR2 is FYNNEI. V lost 8 bases and J 9 bases, leaving 14 bases between the germline ends. The CDR3 bases are TGTGCCAGCGGGGGGCCAAGAGGGCAGTACTTC. Translating gives CASGGPRGQYF.

The chain uses TRBV27 and TRBJ1-6, with TRBD1 as a possible D gene (6 bases). V was shortened by 11 bases and J by 2 bases, with 10 bases between the two germline ends. Germline CDR1 MNHEY, CDR2 SMNVEV (reference sequence). This CDR3 has 13 residues. CDR3 coding DNA: TGTGCCGCAGGGGTCACCTATAATTCACCCCTCCACTTT. It encodes CAAGVTYNSPLHF.

This chain uses TRBV7-9 with TRBJ2-1; 9 bases map to TRBD2. This CDR3 spans 17 amino acids. The V gene's germline CDR1 is SEHNR and CDR2 FQNEAQ (reference sequence). V dropped 4 bases and J dropped 3; count of bases not matched to a gene: 10. For the CDR3, the DNA is TGTGCCAGCAGCTACGGGGCGGGAGGGCCTAGCTACAATGAGCAGTTCTTC. It is translated as CASSYGAGGPSYNEQFF.

The V call is TRBV28, the J call TRBJ2-3, with D hard to call. Germline lookup yields CDR1 MDHEN and CDR2 SYDVKM. V was cut by 8 bases and J by 7 bases, with 13 bases left in between. The CDR3 has 12 residues. The chain's CDR3 is CASAMHLYTQYF. The CDR3, as DNA: TGTGCCAGCGCCATGCATCTTTATACGCAGTATTTT.

This chain uses TRBV7-8 with TRBJ2-7; D is possibly TRBD1 or TRBD2 (5 bases each). The CDR3 totals 16 residues. From germline, CDR1 is SGHVS and CDR2 FQNEAQ. Trimming took 0 bases from V and 0 from J, leaving 12 bases between them. CDR3 residues: CASSLALRESSYEQYF. CDR3 DNA sequence: TGTGCCAGCAGCTTAGCGCTCAGGGAGAGCTCCTACGAGCAGTACTTC. Full variable domain (missing parts from reference TRBV7-8 and TRBJ2-7): GAGVSQSPRYKVAKRGQDVALRCDPISGHVSLFWYQQALGQGPEFLTYFQNEAQLDKSGLPSDRFFAERPEGSVSTLKIQRTQQEDSAVYLCASSLALRESSYEQYFGPGTRLTVT.

This chain connects TRBV6-1 to TRBJ2-7, with D possibly TRBD2 on 6 matching bases. The CDR3 contains 15 residues. Trimming took 1 base from V and 0 from J, leaving 10 bases between them. Germline V gene sequence: CDR1 MNHNS, CDR2 SASEGT. CDR3 in amino acids: CASSEGGLHSYEQYF. The CDR3 nucleotides are TGTGCCAGCAGTGAAGGGGGACTCCACTCCTACGAGCAGTACTTC.

This chain links TRBV6-1 with TRBJ2-7, with 12 positions matching TRBD1. After removal of 5 bases from V and 6 bases from J, the junction contained 8 bases not matched to a gene. Germline V gene data show CDR1 as MNHNS and CDR2 as SASEGT. The CDR3 covers 15 residues. The CDR3 nucleotides are TGTGCCAGCAGTACCCCCGGGACAGGGGGCGTCGAGCAGTACTTC. Protein product: CASSTPGTGGVEQYF.

The chain employs TRBV5-1 and TRBJ2-5; D is possibly TRBD2 (6 bases). V was clipped by 4 bases and J by 5 bases, with 21 bases between them. The CDR3 totals 16 residues. Germline V CDR1 and CDR2: SGHRS, YFSETQ. The CDR3: CASSGNPLESGETQYF. The CDR3 region has the DNA TGCGCCAGCAGCGGAAACCCATTGGAGAGCGGGGAGACCCAGTACTTC.